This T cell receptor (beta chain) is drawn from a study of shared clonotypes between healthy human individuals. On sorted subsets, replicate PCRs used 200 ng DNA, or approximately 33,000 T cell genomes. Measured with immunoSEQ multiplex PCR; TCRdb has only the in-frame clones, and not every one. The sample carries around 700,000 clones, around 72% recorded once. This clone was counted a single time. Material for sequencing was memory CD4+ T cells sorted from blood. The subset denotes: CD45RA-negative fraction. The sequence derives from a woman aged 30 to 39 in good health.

CDR3 sequence reads: CASSGRWAANTEAFF. CDR3 bases: TGTGCCAGCAGTGGTAGGTGGGCCGCGAACACTGAAGCTTTCTTT. The rearrangement uses TRBV6-1 and TRBJ1-1, with D unresolved. Trimming shortened V by 4 bases and J by 1 base, and 13 bases separated the two germline ends. Germline CDR1 and CDR2: MNHNS and SASEGT. The CDR3 loop spans 15 amino acids.